Included here is one T cell receptor (beta chain) sequence, with context. Its antigen is unknown. Method: immunoSEQ multiplex PCR; TCRdb's copy keeps in-frame clones and lacks some. The table includes over 95,000 clones, approximately 89% detected once. These data belong to a study of T cell responses to AZD1222 COVID-19 vaccine. Findings and limits, study-wide: Baseline serostatus was positive in only six or seven AZD1222 recipients. Repertoires were sampled only after the peak T cell response. The donor group comprised mostly white British people and more females; the analysis possibly underestimated clonal diversity.

J gave up 3 bases and V 4 bases, and 4 bases lay outside the gene matches. Germline V gene sequence: CDR1 SGHRS, CDR2 YFSETQ. This CDR3 is 15 amino acids long. This chain joins TRBV5-1 and TRBJ1-3; TRBD1 matches at 10 bases. This TCR came from an adult in good health. The sequencing here drew on peripheral blood, taken on day 0 of AZD1222 vaccination. CDR3 bases: TGCGCCAGCAGCCCCGGGACAGGGGTTGGAAACACCATATATTTT. Translated: CASSPGTGVGNTIYF.